This entry features one T cell receptor beta chain sequence. The conserved final phenylalanine or tryptophan is absent from the CDR3, which likely points to a read error. This sample was taken from a study of tumor-infiltrating lymphocytes in primary liver carcinoma. For the study at large: Staging placed the tumors at T1-T3 N0M0, and they measured about 4 to 11 cm across.

CDR3 length equals 13 residues. Germline V lookup: CDR1 SQVTM, CDR2 ANQGSEA. V gave up 3 bases and J gave up 10 bases, with 16 bases separating them. Reverse transcription of about 500 ng total RNA with a constant-region primer produced TCR beta cDNA. Three rounds of nested multiplex PCR with slightly modified ARM-PCR produced TCR beta libraries. In the first two PCR rounds, TRBV1-TRBV30 forward primers were paired with a C-beta reverse primer, and each round lasted about 9 cycles. Via MiXCR, TCRdb re-called the multiplex PCR reads, giving one row per CDR3 protein. Counted here are 70,000 to 95,000 distinct CDR3 sequences, roughly 69% occurring once; the ten biggest clones make up approximately 30%. Investigators took RNA and DNA out together from 20-30 mg of unsorted bulk tissue.

The sequencing input was liver tumor tissue from sampling region 4. Subset specified: tumor region T4, right-lateral pole. This sequence was found in a man between 40 and 49 years old with primary liver carcinoma and hepatitis B virus infection. The chain couples TRBV29-1 to TRBJ2-1; D gene unclear. As DNA, the CDR3 is TGCAGCGTTGATGCTCAGAGGAGCAACGAGCAGTTCCTC. Residues: CSVDAQRSNEQFL.